This TCR beta chain was recorded in a study of neurological immune-mediated disorders. This clonotype occurred many times. Trimming stripped 7 bases from V and 5 bases from J, with 12 bases between. The CDR3 is 13 amino acids. Germline values: CDR1 MNHEY, CDR2 SMNVEV (reference sequence). The time point denotes: longitudinal time-point 3. The unsorted libraries were generated from a total of 2 million PBMCs, which had been stored in RNAlater at -80 C. Each sequencing run yielded over 170 million TCR-beta sequences from 15-18 subjects. A single record per CDR3 protein comes from TCRdb applying MiXCR to the 5' RACE reads. Of around 42,000 distinct CDR3 sequences listed, approximately 13% were seen once; the top ten hold roughly 10%.

The sequence derives from a man between 25 and 39 years old in good health. Sample: PBMCs. The rearrangement uses TRBV27 and TRBJ2-1, with a possible D match to TRBD2 (6 bases). The CDR3 region is CASTRLANNEQFF. CDR3 bases: TGTGCCAGCACCCGCCTAGCGAACAATGAGCAGTTCTTC.